The 16 T cell receptor beta chains below come from one sample, sequenced in a study of blood T cell repertoires in COVID-19. The table came from immunoSEQ multiplex PCR; TCRdb's copy has only in-frame clones and leaves some out. The sample holds 100,000 to 150,000 clones, roughly 90% seen once. The source material was peripheral blood. The receptors were gathered from a man aged 50 or older with COVID-19, enrolled during active disease.

The V gene is TRBV5-1, the J gene TRBJ2-1; weak D call: TRBD2 (6 bases). Germline CDR1 SGHRS, CDR2 YFSETQ. V was cut by 1 base and J by 8 bases, with 13 bases left in between. CDR3 length equals 14 residues. CDR3 loop: CASSLTRPSDEQFF. The CDR3 region has the DNA TGCGCCAGCAGCTTGACTAGACCTAGCGATGAGCAGTTCTTC.

The chain links TRBV7-6 to TRBJ2-1; perhaps TRBD2 as D (5 bases). This CDR3 has 12 amino acids. Per germline, CDR1 SGHVS and CDR2 FNYEAQ. V dropped 5 bases and J dropped 11 bases, with 13 bases sitting between them. The CDR3 DNA is TGTGCCAGCAGCCACCCGGCTAGCCAGCAGTTCTTC. As protein: CASSHPASQQFF.

The gene calls are TRBV5-1 and TRBJ2-1, with 11 bases that match TRBD2. The CDR3 runs 14 residues. Germline CDR1 reads SGHRS; CDR2 reads YFSETQ. V lost 7 bases, J lost 5 bases, and 5 bases stayed unmatched. CDR3 region: CASAASGGNNEQFF. DNA of the CDR3: TGCGCCAGCGCCGCTAGCGGGGGGAACAATGAGCAGTTCTTC.

This sequence joins TRBV9 and TRBJ2-2, with 9 bases lining up with TRBD2. CDR1 and CDR2 from the germline V gene are SGDLS and YYNGEE. The V gene end was trimmed by 2 bases and the J gene end by 7 bases; junction bases not matched to a gene: 3. CDR3 length equals 14 residues. The CDR3 loop is CASSVVAGDGELFF. DNA of the CDR3: TGTGCCAGCAGCGTGGTAGCGGGAGACGGGGAGCTGTTTTTT. Together with reference TRBV9 and TRBJ2-2, the CDR3 gives the full variable domain: DSGVTQTPKHLITATGQRVTLRCSPRSGDLSVYWYQQSLDQGLQFLIQYYNGEERAKGNILERFSAQQFPDLHSELNLSSLELGDSALYFCASSVVAGDGELFFGEGSRLTVL.

The genes are TRBV7-6 and TRBJ2-1; 8 bases map to TRBD1. CDR3 size: 14 residues. V was clipped by 4 bases and J by 3 bases; unmatched bases: 2. CDR1 SGHVS and CDR2 FNYEAQ come from the germline V gene. For the CDR3, the DNA is TGTGCCAGCAGCTCTGGACAGGGCTACAATGAGCAGTTCTTC. Amino acids: CASSSGQGYNEQFF.

The V gene is TRBV7-9, the J gene TRBJ2-7, with 7 bases that match TRBD1. The CDR3 consists of 15 residues. Germline CDR1 SEHNR, CDR2 FQNEAQ (reference sequence). With V trimmed by 5 bases and J by 6 bases, 13 bases remained unmatched. The CDR3 loop is CASSPNRGPSGEQYF. For the CDR3, the DNA is TGTGCCAGCAGCCCTAACAGGGGACCCTCGGGCGAGCAGTACTTC. The full variable domain, completed using reference TRBV7-9 and TRBJ2-7, is DTGVSQNPRHKITKRGQNVTFRCDPISEHNRLYWYRQTLGQGPEFLTYFQNEAQLEKSRLLSDRFSAERPKGSFSTLEIQRTEQGDSAMYLCASSPNRGPSGEQYFGPGTRLTVT.

V gene TRBV2 combines with J gene TRBJ2-1; 9 bases fit TRBD2. V dropped 2 bases and J dropped 6; count of bases not matched to a gene: 11. Germline CDR1 is SNHLY and CDR2 is FYNNEI. The CDR3 contains 17 residues. CDR3 in amino acids: CASSESGTSFAPNEQFF. The CDR3, as DNA: TGTGCCAGCAGTGAATCCGGGACTAGCTTTGCGCCCAATGAGCAGTTCTTC.

J is TRBJ2-7 and V is TRBV12-2; TRBD2, the table's D call, lacks a check against the DNA. TRBV12-2 is given as a pseudogene. The CDR3 contains 14 residues. CDR3 sequence: CASRFSGSTYEQYV. The CDR3 DNA sequence: TGTGCAAGTCGCTTTAGCGGGAGCACTTACGAGCAGTACGTC.

The rearrangement joins TRBV30 to TRBJ1-1; perhaps TRBD1 as D (5 bases). The V end lost 8 bases, the J end lost 1 base, and 11 bases lay between the germline ends. The CDR3 extends over 12 amino acids. Germline loops: CDR1 GTSNPN, CDR2 SVGIG (reference sequence). The CDR3, as DNA: TGTGCCAGTTCAAGGGGGAACACTGAAGCTTTCTTT. This translates into CASSRGNTEAFF.

The J gene is TRBJ2-3, the V gene TRBV4-1; TRBD2 matches at 12 bases. Losses at the gene ends were 5 bases for V and 1 base for J; bases not matched to a gene: 4. Germline CDR1 reads MGHRA; CDR2 reads YSYEKL. CDR3 length equals 16 residues. Written as DNA, the CDR3 is TGCGCCAGCAGCACACTAGCGGGAGGAGGCACAGATACGCAGTATTTT. The encoded protein is CASSTLAGGGTDTQYF.

This sequence joins TRBV6-5 and TRBJ1-4; 7 bases line up with TRBD1. V gave up 2 bases and J gave up 10 bases; unmatched junction bases: 13. Germline V gene data show CDR1 as MNHEY and CDR2 as SVGAGI. This CDR3 is 16 amino acids long. The CDR3 DNA reads as TGTGCCAGCAGTTACGGTGGGGACAGACGAAGCGGAAAACTGTTTTTT. This translates into CASSYGGDRRSGKLFF.

The V call is TRBV11-2, the J call TRBJ2-3; 7 positions agree with TRBD2. The CDR3 is 13 amino acids. Losses at the gene ends were 2 bases for V and 4 bases for J; bases not matched to a gene: 0. The germline V gene has CDR1 SGHAT and CDR2 FQNNGV. CDR3 residues: CASSLSGADTQYF. CDR3 nucleotide sequence: TGTGCCAGCAGCTTAAGCGGGGCAGATACGCAGTATTTT.

The CDR3 region is CASSPRVRQGANIELFF. For the CDR3, the DNA is TGTGCCAGCAGCCCGAGAGTTAGACAGGGGGCTAATATCGAGCTGTTTTTT. The chain links TRBV7-9 to TRBJ1-4, with 10 bases that match TRBD1. J gave up 14 bases and V 5 bases, and 20 bases lay outside the gene matches. Germline loops: CDR1 SEHNR, CDR2 FQNEAQ (reference sequence). The CDR3 is 17 residues long.

CDR3 DNA sequence: TGTGCCAGCAGTGCGACAGTCTCCTCCTCCTACAATGAGCAGTTCTTC. This codes for CASSATVSSSYNEQFF. V usage is TRBV6-1 and J usage is TRBJ2-1; tentative D call: TRBD1 (5 bases). The CDR3 extends over 16 amino acids. CDR1 and CDR2 (germline): MNHNS, SASEGT. Trimming left V 4 bases short and J 0 bases short, with 13 bases between.

This sequence joins TRBV6-5 and TRBJ2-7; D may be TRBD2 (6 bases). V dropped 2 bases and J dropped 1 base, with 15 bases sitting between them. This CDR3 region has 16 residues. CDR1 is MNHEY, CDR2 SVGAGI, per germline. CDR3 sequence reads: CASSYPQGGGSYEQYF. The CDR3 DNA follows: TGTGCCAGCAGTTACCCCCAGGGAGGAGGATCCTACGAGCAGTACTTC.

This clone was recorded once. The chain uses TRBV5-1 and TRBJ1-3, with D tentatively TRBD1 (6 bases). Looked up from germline, CDR1 is SGHRS and CDR2 is YFSETQ. Trimming pared 2 bases from V and 2 bases from J, leaving 17 bases between. The CDR3 totals 17 residues. The CDR3 DNA reads as TGCGCCAGCAGCTTTAGGGACACTTTATTACCTGGAAACACCATATATTTT. This codes for CASSFRDTLLPGNTIYF.